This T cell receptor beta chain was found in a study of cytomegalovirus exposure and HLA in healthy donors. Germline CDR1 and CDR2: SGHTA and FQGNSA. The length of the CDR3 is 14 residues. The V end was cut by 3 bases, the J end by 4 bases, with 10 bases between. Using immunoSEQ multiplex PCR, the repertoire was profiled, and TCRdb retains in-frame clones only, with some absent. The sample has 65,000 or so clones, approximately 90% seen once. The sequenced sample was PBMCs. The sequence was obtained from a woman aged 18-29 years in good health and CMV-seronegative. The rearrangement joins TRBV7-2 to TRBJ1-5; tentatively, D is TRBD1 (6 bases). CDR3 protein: CASSLTGYNQPQHF. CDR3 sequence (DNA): TGTGCCAGCAGCTTGACAGGCTATAATCAGCCCCAGCATTTT.